The clone carrying this T cell receptor (beta chain) was counted ten times or more. No ophthalmopathy within 18 months of follow-up signified stable hyperthyroidism. The study recruited hyperthyroidism patients aged 18 to 65 who were newly diagnosed, under 2 months' duration. Researchers took RNA transcripts and amplified TCR beta CDR3 regions from them. HTBI primers served in a first-round RT-PCR, which a second-round multiplex PCR followed. TCRdb passed the multiplex PCR reads through MiXCR, listing each CDR3 protein once. The table includes 400,000 or so distinct CDR3 sequences, roughly 14% detected once. The data were obtained in a study of Graves' ophthalmopathy and Graves' hyperthyroidism. Study-level information: No treatment had been given when peripheral blood was collected at initial diagnosis.

CDR3 length: 15 amino acids. The ends lost 5 bases at V and 5 bases at J; junction bases unmatched: 8. Germline loops: CDR1 SGHTA, CDR2 FQGNSA. What was sequenced was peripheral blood. The chain employs TRBV7-2 and TRBJ1-2, with 10 bases aligning to TRBD1. This clonotype originated in a woman aged 18-30 years with stable Graves' hyperthyroidism. The CDR3 region is CASSPRQGAWYGYTF. The CDR3 DNA reads TGTGCCAGCAGCCCCAGACAGGGGGCTTGGTATGGCTACACCTTC.